This T cell receptor beta chain stems from a study of OX40 agonist ivuxolimab in advanced cancers. Study as a whole: People who had prior anti-PD-1, anti-PD-L1 or anti-CTLA-4 therapy could take part, and roughly 44% had some. Study outcomes and limitations: The expanded peripheral T cells' antigen specificity was not determined.

The assay was immunoSEQ multiplex PCR, and TCRdb's table has in-frame clones only and misses some. The sample shows tens of thousands of clones, roughly nine tenths of them seen only once. V lost 3 bases and J 6 bases, leaving 10 bases between the germline ends. There are 12 residues in the CDR3. The germline V gene has CDR1 SGDLS and CDR2 YYNGEE. About this clone: Antigen unknown.

The source is an adult with an advanced solid tumor such as melanoma, head and neck, liver or kidney cancer. V and J are TRBV9 and TRBJ2-7; possibly TRBD1 for D (6 bases). The sample consisted of CD4+ or CD8+ T cells sorted from blood, taken in a trial of the OX40 agonist ivuxolimab. The CDR3 here is CASSGAGVEQYF. Written as DNA, the CDR3 is TGTGCCAGCAGCGGGGCAGGGGTCGAGCAGTACTTC.